This TCR beta chain was identified in a study of metastatic and nonmetastatic thyroid tumors. On the study more broadly: Repertoires from malignant and benign thyroid patients were compared across blood and tumor or nodule tissue.

Many counts were recorded for this clone. No patient had received any treatment before thyroid surgery. The ends were cut back, 0 bases at V and 5 bases at J, with 10 bases in the middle. Per the germline V gene, CDR1 is MNHNY and CDR2 is SVGAGI (reference sequence). This CDR3 has 15 amino acids. In the original processing: A papillary thyroid cancer distant-metastasis classifier was built from CDR3 differences across clinicopathological groups. From the PCR reads, TCRdb re-called clones with MiXCR. The V and J calls follow TCRdb's processing rather than the paper's. In the table there are 35,000 to 40,000 clones, roughly 28% of which are singletons.

The sequence was collected from a male donor with papillary thyroid cancer or a benign thyroid nodule (not recorded which). Some clones in this sample may be carry-over from other donors' samples. The genes are TRBV6-6 and TRBJ1-4; D perhaps matches TRBD1 (6 bases). Sequencing was carried out using blood. CDR3 bases: TGTGCCAGCAGTTACTCGGGACAAGTCAATGAAAAACTGTTTTTT. It translates to CASSYSGQVNEKLFF.